A selection of T cell receptor beta chains follows, all from one sample in a study of blood T cell repertoires in COVID-19. Assay used: immunoSEQ multiplex PCR; TCRdb lists only in-frame clones, some missing. The sample includes more than 90,000 clones, roughly 90% of them seen just once. Sequenced material: peripheral blood. The receptors were sampled from a human donor in a cohort sampled during active COVID-19. The CDR3 runs from the conserved cysteine through the conserved F or W. Each record gives: J gene, clone size, D gene, V gene, CDR3 protein, CDR3 DNA. D genes are given only for firm matches. Clone size is given for some rows only: seen once, a few or many times, or a class if the clone is expanded.

TRBJ2-2	once	TRBD2	TRBV7-2	CASRFGASGSTGELFF	TGTGCCAGCAGATTCGGGGCTAGCGGGAGCACCGGGGAGCTGTTTTTT
TRBJ2-5	-	TRBD2	TRBV9	CASSVGLAGGRETQYF	TGTGCCAGCAGCGTAGGGCTAGCGGGGGGCCGAGAGACCCAGTACTTC
TRBJ1-1	-	-	TRBV19	CASSNRQDTEAFF	TGTGCCAGTAGTAACAGGCAGGACACTGAAGCTTTCTTT
TRBJ2-7	-	-	TRBV10-1	CASSEQAYGIPGRYEQYF	TGCGCCAGCAGTGAGCAGGCTTATGGCATCCCTGGAAGATACGAGCAGTACTTC
TRBJ2-5	-	TRBD2	TRBV13	CASSLLAGAPQETQYF	TGTGCCAGCAGCCTACTAGCGGGGGCACCTCAAGAGACCCAGTACTTC
TRBJ2-5	-	TRBD1	TRBV27	CASSLPGTVQETQYF	TGTGCCAGCAGTTTACCAGGGACAGTCCAAGAGACCCAGTACTTC
TRBJ1-2	-	-	TRBV5-4	CASSLVGADYGYTF	TGTGCCAGCAGCTTAGTGGGGGCCGACTATGGCTACACCTTC
TRBJ1-1	-	-	TRBV6-6	CASSYSTRADTEAFF	TGTGCCAGCAGTTACTCTACGCGAGCGGACACTGAAGCTTTCTTT
TRBJ1-5	-	-	TRBV6-5	CASSRQVGNQPQHF	TGTGCCAGCAGTAGACAGGTAGGCAATCAGCCCCAGCATTTT
TRBJ2-1	-	-	TRBV7-3	CASSPLLGGGNEQFF	TGTGCCAGCAGCCCCCTTTTGGGGGGAGGCAATGAGCAGTTCTTC
TRBJ2-1	-	-	TRBV6-5	CASSYVTQNNEQFF	TGTGCCAGCAGTTACGTGACTCAAAACAATGAGCAGTTCTTC
TRBJ1-5	-	-	TRBV3-1/TRBV3-2	CASSQVGNQPQHF	TGTGCCAGCAGCCAAGTAGGCAATCAGCCCCAGCATTTT
TRBJ2-2	once	-	TRBV5-4	CASSPPGTGELFF	TGTGCCAGCAGTCCTCCGGGAACCGGGGAGCTGTTTTTT
TRBJ1-1	-	-	TRBV5-4	CASSFPGWAEAFF	TGTGCCAGCAGCTTCCCGGGTTGGGCTGAAGCTTTCTTT
TRBJ1-5	once	TRBD1	TRBV7-8	CASSLQTGSQPQHF	TGTGCCAGCAGCTTACAGACAGGGAGCCAGCCCCAGCATTTT
TRBJ2-7	-	-	TRBV7-8	CASGTGAYEQYF	TGTGCCAGCGGGACGGGGGCCTACGAGCAGTACTTC
TRBJ2-7	-	-	TRBV7-9	CASSPGGYEQYF	TGTGCCAGCAGCCCCGGAGGGTACGAGCAGTACTTC
TRBJ1-4	-	-	TRBV7-8	CASSLVRRVEKLFF	TGTGCCAGCAGCTTAGTCCGCAGGGTGGAAAAACTGTTTTTT
TRBJ2-3	-	-	TRBV5-4	CASSSPRLNGPDTQYF	TGTGCCAGCAGCTCCCCCCGGCTTAATGGGCCAGATACGCAGTATTTT
TRBJ1-5	few	-	TRBV12-5	CASGLVRSGRGSNQPQHF	TGTGCTAGTGGTTTGGTACGGTCGGGGAGGGGGAGCAATCAGCCCCAGCATTTT
TRBJ2-5	-	-	TRBV3-1/TRBV3-2	CASSQDDYRGETQYF	TGTGCCAGCAGCCAAGACGACTACCGGGGAGAGACCCAGTACTTC
TRBJ2-7	-	TRBD2	TRBV4-1	CASSQEIPNSGVAGPQYF	TGCGCCAGCAGCCAAGAAATCCCCAATTCAGGTGTAGCGGGACCGCAGTACTTC
TRBJ1-1	-	TRBD1	TRBV24-1	CASPRGLGTEAFF	TGTGCCAGTCCCAGGGGGCTGGGCACTGAAGCTTTCTTT
TRBJ2-7	-	-	TRBV18	CASSPQSGFPYEQYF	TGTGCCAGCTCACCACAGAGCGGGTTCCCCTACGAGCAGTACTTC
TRBJ2-7	-	-	TRBV29-1	CSVDQGGYEQYF	TGCAGCGTTGATCAGGGTGGGTACGAGCAGTACTTC
TRBJ2-3	-	-	TRBV9	CASSGELGTQYF	TGTGCCAGCAGCGGGGAGCTAGGTACGCAGTATTTT
TRBJ2-5	-	-	TRBV6-5	CASSSGGSSIAQYF	TGTGCCAGCAGTAGTGGGGGCTCCTCAATCGCCCAGTACTTC
TRBJ2-1	-	-	TRBV5-4	CASSLRGGAAYNEQFF	TGTGCCAGCAGCTTAAGAGGGGGGGCAGCCTACAATGAGCAGTTCTTC
TRBJ2-3	-	TRBD2	TRBV6-5	CASRSSGGGTDTQYF	TGTGCCAGCAGAAGTAGCGGGGGTGGCACAGATACGCAGTATTTT
TRBJ2-1	-	-	TRBV20-1	CSALSGHEQFF	TGCAGTGCTCTTAGTGGGCATGAGCAGTTCTTC
TRBJ2-5	medium-sized	TRBD2	TRBV19	CASSILTSGQETQYF	TGTGCCAGTAGTATATTGACTAGCGGACAAGAGACCCAGTACTTC
TRBJ2-2	-	TRBD1	TRBV5-1	CASSSRQGLSTFNTGELFF	TGCGCCAGCAGCTCTAGACAGGGGCTGTCGACGTTTAACACCGGGGAGCTGTTTTTT
TRBJ2-6	-	-	TRBV5-1	CASSLGGGGGANVLTF	TGCGCCAGCAGCTTAGGAGGGGGCGGTGGGGCCAACGTCCTGACTTTC
TRBJ2-5	-	-	TRBV3-1/TRBV3-2	CASRLGLLGLETQYF	TGTGCCAGCAGGCTGGGACTTTTGGGCCTAGAGACCCAGTACTTC
TRBJ2-5	-	TRBD2	TRBV6-6	CASTGRALSETQYF	TGTGCCAGCACCGGGAGGGCCTTGTCAGAGACCCAGTACTTC
TRBJ2-5	-	-	TRBV29-1	CSVHTPGVKATQYF	TGCAGCGTGCACACGCCGGGGGTTAAAGCGACCCAGTACTTC
TRBJ1-5	-	-	TRBV27	CASSLSGLMNQPQHF	TGTGCCAGCAGTTTATCGGGACTGATGAATCAGCCCCAGCATTTT
TRBJ2-5	-	TRBD1	TRBV10-3	CAAAAGQGKGQETQYF	TGTGCCGCAGCAGCGGGACAGGGAAAAGGGCAAGAGACCCAGTACTTC
TRBJ1-4	-	TRBD1	TRBV14	CASSQEWTGDGKLFF	TGTGCCAGCAGCCAAGAATGGACAGGTGATGGGAAACTGTTTTTT
TRBJ1-1	-	-	TRBV11-2	CASSLMRRQTEAFF	TGTGCCAGCAGCTTAATGAGGAGACAGACTGAAGCTTTCTTT
TRBJ2-7	-	TRBD2	TRBV7-2	CASSLGLAGLTYEQYF	TGTGCCAGCAGCTTAGGGCTAGCGGGGTTGACCTACGAGCAGTACTTC
TRBJ2-7	-	-	TRBV27	CASSRGIFEAYEQYF	TGTGCCAGCAGTCGCGGGATCTTCGAAGCCTACGAGCAGTACTTC
TRBJ1-1	-	TRBD1	TRBV30	CAWSAGTGGGTEAFF	TGTGCCTGGAGTGCAGGGACAGGGGGGGGAACTGAAGCTTTCTTT
TRBJ2-7	-	TRBD2	TRBV4-1	CASSLLPGGSYEQYF	TGCGCCAGCAGCCTACTACCGGGGGGTTCCTACGAGCAGTACTTC
TRBJ2-7	-	-	TRBV7-6	CASSSEARNPYEQYF	TGTGCCAGCAGCTCTGAAGCGCGGAACCCCTACGAGCAGTACTTC
TRBJ2-3	-	-	TRBV11-2	CASSYGTSVTDTQYF	TGTGCCAGCAGCTACGGGACTTCAGTGACAGATACGCAGTATTTT
TRBJ2-1	-	TRBD1	TRBV24-1	CATSDPGGKQRNEQFF	TGTGCCACCAGTGATCCAGGGGGAAAACAGAGGAATGAGCAGTTCTTC
TRBJ2-5	-	TRBD1	TRBV5-1	CASSSGQYQETQYF	TGCGCCAGCAGCTCGGGACAGTACCAAGAGACCCAGTACTTC
TRBJ2-7	-	TRBD1	TRBV11-2	CASSFRDSSYEQYF	TGTGCCAGCAGCTTCCGGGACAGCTCCTACGAGCAGTACTTC
TRBJ2-1	-	-	TRBV29-1	CSPQTGGEQFF	TGCAGCCCCCAGACCGGGGGTGAGCAGTTCTTC
TRBJ2-2	-	TRBD2	TRBV6-4	CASSPGTRRTGELFF	TGTGCCAGCAGTCCCGGGACTAGGAGAACCGGGGAGCTGTTTTTT
TRBJ2-1	-	TRBD2	TRBV2	CASRVLAGLTPGNEQFF	TGTGCCAGCAGAGTACTAGCGGGACTAACCCCCGGTAATGAGCAGTTCTTC
TRBJ1-1	-	-	TRBV5-1	CASSLAGENTEAFF	TGCGCCAGCAGCTTGGCCGGGGAAAACACTGAAGCTTTCTTT
TRBJ2-7	-	-	TRBV7-6	CASSLGAVSYEQYF	TGTGCCAGCAGCTTAGGTGCGGTCTCCTACGAGCAGTACTTC
TRBJ2-3	-	TRBD2	TRBV11-3	CASSFRRGGTDTQYF	TGTGCCAGCAGCTTTAGACGGGGGGGCACAGATACGCAGTATTTT